The sequence of this T cell receptor beta chain was determined in a study of response to subunit inactivated influenza vaccine. Remarks on this clonotype: Its antigen is currently unknown.

Findings and limits, study-wide: That few new T cells are recruited by each seasonal influenza vaccination was the authors' suggestion.

V was pared by 1 base and J by 12 bases, with 7 bases between. Per the germline V gene, CDR1 is MNHEY and CDR2 is SMNVEV (reference sequence). The CDR3 spans 12 residues. Via MiXCR, TCRdb re-called the RT-PCR reads, giving one row per CDR3 protein. Of about 530,000 distinct CDR3 sequences listed, around 13% are singletons. Material: PBMCs from blood, obtained roughly 48 days after vaccination. V is TRBV27 and J is TRBJ1-6; no firm D call. The receptor was derived from a man in his fifties who received an inactivated influenza vaccine. The CDR3 loop is CASSLLGGPLHF. CDR3 coding DNA: TGTGCCAGCAGTTTATTAGGAGGACCCCTCCACTTT.